Listed below are T cell receptor beta chains from one sample, sequenced in a study of cytomegalovirus exposure and HLA in healthy donors. The protocol was immunoSEQ multiplex PCR, while the TCRdb copy is restricted to in-frame clones and leaves out a portion. The top ten hold 8.8% of the sample, which has about 140,000 clones, under 80% seen once. The specimen sequenced was PBMCs. The receptors shown here come from a woman aged 45-59 years in good health and CMV-seropositive. The conserved cysteine and the conserved F or W are not part of the CDR3 here. D genes are given only for firm matches.

CDR3 | length | D | J | V
ASSSTGTAYNEQF | 13 | TRBD1 | TRBJ2-1 | TRBV7-2
ASSPFGQNTGELF | 13 | - | TRBJ2-2 | TRBV6-1
ASSSLGAGGNTIY | 13 | - | TRBJ1-3 | TRBV7-2
ASSPRPGQGDNEQF | 14 | TRBD1 | TRBJ2-1 | TRBV4-2
ASAPGTGETQY | 11 | TRBD1 | TRBJ2-5 | TRBV9
ASSIVNYGYT | 10 | - | TRBJ1-2 | TRBV7-8
ASSEGGQGPYEQY | 13 | TRBD1 | TRBJ2-7 | TRBV6-1
ASSPSEGNQPQH | 12 | - | TRBJ1-5 | TRBV4-2
ASSFRDKRGYT | 11 | - | TRBJ1-2 | TRBV28
ASSLTTGLNTEAF | 13 | - | TRBJ1-1 | TRBV7-9
ASSQDSGQGLGYT | 13 | TRBD1 | TRBJ1-2 | TRBV4-3
ASLSGTGKGNEQF | 13 | - | TRBJ2-1 | TRBV21-1
ASSVDRESSPLH | 12 | - | TRBJ1-6 | TRBV9
ASSGRLQGRFQPQH | 14 | TRBD1 | TRBJ1-5 | TRBV6-6
ASSLTGYQPQH | 11 | TRBD1 | TRBJ1-5 | TRBV7-9
SVRDRVKETQY | 11 | TRBD1 | TRBJ2-5 | TRBV29-1
ASSLSIQYNEKLF | 13 | - | TRBJ1-4 | TRBV7-9
ASSQVLAGQETQY | 13 | TRBD2 | TRBJ2-5 | TRBV14
ASSQGAYEQY | 10 | TRBD1 | TRBJ2-7 | TRBV7-9
ASSSPDTPYTDTQY | 14 | - | TRBJ2-3 | TRBV7-2
ASSYSPGDYNSPLH | 14 | - | TRBJ1-6 | TRBV6-6
ASSQYRDGNTEAF | 13 | - | TRBJ1-1 | TRBV4-1
ARSPRGSPPKDIQY | 14 | - | TRBJ2-4 | TRBV5-3
ASRVSTYEQY | 10 | - | - | TRBV5-6
ASSEEGQGAYWTEAF | 15 | TRBD1 | TRBJ1-1 | TRBV2
ASSPLGRTDTQY | 12 | - | TRBJ2-3 | TRBV27
ASSLVSGGTEAF | 12 | TRBD1 | TRBJ1-1 | TRBV5-6
ASSSSGHTYEQY | 12 | - | TRBJ2-7 | TRBV13
ASSFGVGRGYGYT | 13 | - | TRBJ1-2 | TRBV5-1
ASSRQGWDGYT | 11 | TRBD1 | TRBJ1-2 | TRBV6-1
ASSPGLGDSGNTIY | 14 | - | TRBJ1-3 | TRBV18
ASSWGLAGVNEQF | 13 | TRBD2 | TRBJ2-1 | TRBV7-3
ASSPGQGEKLF | 11 | TRBD1 | TRBJ1-4 | TRBV4-2
ASSLDRGRNEQF | 12 | TRBD1 | TRBJ2-1 | TRBV7-7
ASSRGTSGGEQF | 12 | TRBD2 | TRBJ2-1 | TRBV6-5
SVESGQNTEAF | 11 | - | TRBJ1-1 | TRBV29-1
ASSSTSGGLGELF | 13 | TRBD2 | TRBJ2-2 | TRBV11-2